The present T cell receptor (beta chain) was sequenced within a study of patients and donors after allogeneic stem cell transplantation. This clonotype was seen only once. There are 12 residues in the CDR3. In germline, CDR1 is DFQATT, CDR2 SNEGSKA (reference sequence). Between the trimmed V and J ends, which lost 2 bases and 6 bases, there was a span of 10 bases. TCRdb ran MiXCR on the RT-PCR reads and lists one entry per CDR3 protein. This sample has roughly 190,000 distinct CDR3 sequences; around two fifths occur once, and the top ten carry approximately 32%. The rearrangement uses TRBV20-1 and TRBJ1-2; D is unclear. The TCR comes from a human donor who was either an allogeneic HSCT recipient or a stem cell or donor lymphocyte infusion donor (not recorded which). It is not recorded whose cells these are; they may come from a transplant donor. The sample was blood, either unsorted or a sorted T cell fraction (not recorded which). The CDR3 region has the DNA TGCAGTGCTAGATCCCCAGCAAATGGCTACACCTTC. Its protein is CSARSPANGYTF.